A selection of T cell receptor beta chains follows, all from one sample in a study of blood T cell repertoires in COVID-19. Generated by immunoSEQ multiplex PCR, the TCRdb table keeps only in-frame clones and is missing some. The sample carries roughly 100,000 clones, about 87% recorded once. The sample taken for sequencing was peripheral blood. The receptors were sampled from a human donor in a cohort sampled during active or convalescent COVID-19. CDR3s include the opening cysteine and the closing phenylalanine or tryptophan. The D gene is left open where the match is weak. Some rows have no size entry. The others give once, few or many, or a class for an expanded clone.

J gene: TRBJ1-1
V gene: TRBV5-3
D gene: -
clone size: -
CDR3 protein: CARTNIPIPRDTEAFF
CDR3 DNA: TGTGCCAGAACCAACATTCCGATCCCCCGGGACACTGAAGCTTTCTTT

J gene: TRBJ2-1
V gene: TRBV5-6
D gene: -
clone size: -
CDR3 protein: CASSLSGGMSNEQFF
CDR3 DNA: TGTGCCAGCAGTCTGTCGGGGGGCATGAGCAATGAGCAGTTCTTC

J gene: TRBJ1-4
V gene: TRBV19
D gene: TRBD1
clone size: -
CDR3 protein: CASSTGGTNEKLFF
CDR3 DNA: TGTGCCAGTAGCACAGGGGGAACTAATGAAAAACTGTTTTTT

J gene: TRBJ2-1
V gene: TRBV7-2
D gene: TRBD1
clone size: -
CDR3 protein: CASSFSTTGTNEQFF
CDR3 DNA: TGTGCCAGTAGCTTCTCAACGACAGGGACCAATGAGCAGTTCTTC

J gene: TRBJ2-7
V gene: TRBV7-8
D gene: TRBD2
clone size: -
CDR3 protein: CASSLSTGLAVYEQYF
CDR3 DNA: TGTGCCAGCAGCTTATCCACGGGACTAGCGGTTTACGAGCAGTACTTC

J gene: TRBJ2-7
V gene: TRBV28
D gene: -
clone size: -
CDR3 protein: CASSLRDTLTYEQYF
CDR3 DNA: TGTGCCAGCAGCCTCCGGGACACCCTTACGTACGAGCAGTACTTC

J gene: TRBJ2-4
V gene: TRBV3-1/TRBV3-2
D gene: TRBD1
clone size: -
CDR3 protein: CASVSSGQVLAKNIQYF
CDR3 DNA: TGTGCCAGCGTCTCATCTGGACAGGTCCTAGCCAAAAACATTCAGTACTTC

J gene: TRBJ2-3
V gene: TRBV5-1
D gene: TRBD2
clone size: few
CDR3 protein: CASSPLTSGRYTDTQYF
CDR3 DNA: TGCGCCAGCAGCCCTCTCACTAGCGGTCGTTACACAGATACGCAGTATTTT

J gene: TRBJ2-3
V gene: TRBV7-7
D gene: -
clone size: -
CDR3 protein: CASSLSGTSTDTQYF
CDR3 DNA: TGTGCCAGCAGCTTATCCGGGACTAGCACAGATACGCAGTATTTT

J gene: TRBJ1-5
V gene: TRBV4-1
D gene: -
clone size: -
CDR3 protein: CASSQPGGRQPQHF
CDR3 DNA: TGCGCCAGCAGCCAACCGGGGGGCCGTCAGCCCCAGCATTTT

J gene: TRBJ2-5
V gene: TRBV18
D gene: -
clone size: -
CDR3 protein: CASSPGTLQETQYF
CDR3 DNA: TGTGCCAGCTCACCAGGGACTTTACAAGAGACCCAGTACTTC

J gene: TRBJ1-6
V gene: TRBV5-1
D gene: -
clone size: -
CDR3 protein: CASSLGTVNSPLHF
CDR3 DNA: TGCGCCAGCAGCTTGGGGACAGTCAATTCACCCCTCCACTTT

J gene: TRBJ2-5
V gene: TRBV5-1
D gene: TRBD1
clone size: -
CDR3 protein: CASSWTGLLETQYF
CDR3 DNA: TGCGCCAGCAGCTGGACAGGATTATTAGAGACCCAGTACTTC

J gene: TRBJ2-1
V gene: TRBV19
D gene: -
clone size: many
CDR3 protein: CASSLRYAQGNEQFF
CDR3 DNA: TGTGCCAGTAGTCTACGGTACGCCCAGGGGAATGAGCAGTTCTTC

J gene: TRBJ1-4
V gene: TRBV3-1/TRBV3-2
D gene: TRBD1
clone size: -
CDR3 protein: CASSRGTGIFNEKLFF
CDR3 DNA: TGTGCCAGCAGCCGAGGGACAGGTATCTTCAATGAAAAACTGTTTTTT

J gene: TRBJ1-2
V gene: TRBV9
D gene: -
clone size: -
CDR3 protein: CASSAEVNYGYTF
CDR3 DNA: TGTGCCAGCAGCGCGGAGGTAAACTATGGCTACACCTTC

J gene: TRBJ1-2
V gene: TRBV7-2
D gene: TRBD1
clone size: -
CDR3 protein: CASSSRGQGDYGYTF
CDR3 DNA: TGTGCCAGCAGCTCAAGAGGACAGGGAGACTATGGCTACACCTTC

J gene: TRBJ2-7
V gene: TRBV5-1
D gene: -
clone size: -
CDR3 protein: CASSFNYEQYF
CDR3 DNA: TGCGCCAGCAGCTTTAACTACGAGCAGTACTTC

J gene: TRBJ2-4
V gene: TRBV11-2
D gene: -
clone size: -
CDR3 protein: CASSLGLGANIQYF
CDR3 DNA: TGTGCCAGCAGCTTAGGACTGGGGGCGAACATTCAGTACTTC

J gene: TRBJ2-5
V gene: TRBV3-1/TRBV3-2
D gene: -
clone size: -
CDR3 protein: CASSLDTSPRGTQYF
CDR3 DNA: TGTGCCAGCAGCTTGGATACTAGCCCGAGGGGGACCCAGTACTTC

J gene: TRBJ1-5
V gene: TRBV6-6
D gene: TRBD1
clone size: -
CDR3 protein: CASSRGGGQNQPQHF
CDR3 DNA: TGTGCCAGCAGCCGCGGAGGGGGCCAAAATCAGCCCCAGCATTTT

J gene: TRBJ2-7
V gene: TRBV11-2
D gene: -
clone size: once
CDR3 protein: CASSSLFPNEQYF
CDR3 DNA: TGTGCCAGCAGCTCCCTCTTTCCTAACGAGCAGTACTTC

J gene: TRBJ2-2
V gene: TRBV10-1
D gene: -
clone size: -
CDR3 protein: CASSASEFTGELFF
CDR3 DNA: TGCGCCAGTTCGGCTAGCGAGTTCACCGGGGAGCTGTTTTTT

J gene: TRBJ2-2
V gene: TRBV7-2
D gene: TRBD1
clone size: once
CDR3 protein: CASSFGQGGEVGELFF
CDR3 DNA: TGTGCCAGCAGCTTCGGACAGGGCGGGGAGGTAGGGGAGCTGTTTTTT

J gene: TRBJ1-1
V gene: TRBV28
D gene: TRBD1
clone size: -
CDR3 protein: CASRLRGLNTEAFF
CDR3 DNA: TGTGCCAGCAGACTAAGGGGGCTGAACACTGAAGCTTTCTTT

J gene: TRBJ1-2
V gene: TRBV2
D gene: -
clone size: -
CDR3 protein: CASRPLGQPNYGYTF
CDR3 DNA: TGTGCCAGCAGGCCCCTTGGGCAGCCTAACTATGGCTACACCTTC

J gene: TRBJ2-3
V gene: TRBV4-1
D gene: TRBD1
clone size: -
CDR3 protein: CASSQGTGGKADTQYF
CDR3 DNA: TGCGCCAGCAGCCAAGGCACAGGGGGTAAAGCAGATACGCAGTATTTT

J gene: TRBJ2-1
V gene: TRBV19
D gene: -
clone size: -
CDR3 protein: CASSPRDKSSYNEQFF
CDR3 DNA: TGTGCCAGTAGTCCCCGGGACAAGAGCTCCTACAATGAGCAGTTCTTC

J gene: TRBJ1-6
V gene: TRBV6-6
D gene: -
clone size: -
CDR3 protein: CATLLTGTNSPLHF
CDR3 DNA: TGTGCCACCCTTCTAACAGGGACGAATTCACCCCTCCACTTT

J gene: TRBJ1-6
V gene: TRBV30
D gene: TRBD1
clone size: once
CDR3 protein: CAWRDRVLNNSPLHF
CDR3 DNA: TGTGCCTGGAGGGACAGGGTTTTGAATAATTCACCCCTCCACTTT

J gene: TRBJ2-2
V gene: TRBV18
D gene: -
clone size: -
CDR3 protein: CASSPDGVNTGELFF
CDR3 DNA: TGTGCCAGCTCACCCGACGGAGTTAACACCGGGGAGCTGTTTTTT

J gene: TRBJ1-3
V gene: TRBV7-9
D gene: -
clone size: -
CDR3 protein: CASSFGSSGNTIYF
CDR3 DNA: TGTGCCAGCAGCTTCGGTTCGTCTGGAAACACCATATATTTT

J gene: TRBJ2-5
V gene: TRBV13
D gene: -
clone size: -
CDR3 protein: CAGGGRNQETQYF
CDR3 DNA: TGTGCCGGGGGGGGCAGGAACCAAGAGACCCAGTACTTC

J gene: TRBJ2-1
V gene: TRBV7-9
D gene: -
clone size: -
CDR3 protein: CASSLGVGGLSSYNEQFF
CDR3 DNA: TGTGCCAGCAGCTTAGGAGTAGGCGGTCTGAGCTCCTACAATGAGCAGTTCTTC

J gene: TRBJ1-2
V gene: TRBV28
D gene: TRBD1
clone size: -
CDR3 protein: CASSPLPGQVYGYTF
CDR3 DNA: TGTGCCAGCAGTCCGCTTCCGGGACAGGTCTATGGCTACACCTTC

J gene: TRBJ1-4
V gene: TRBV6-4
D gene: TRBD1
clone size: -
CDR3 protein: CASSARTGDEKLFF
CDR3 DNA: TGTGCCAGCAGTGCCAGGACAGGGGATGAAAAACTGTTTTTT

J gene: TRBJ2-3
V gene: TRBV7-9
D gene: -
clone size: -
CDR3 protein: CASSLWGVSTDTQYF
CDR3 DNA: TGTGCCAGCAGCTTATGGGGGGTTAGCACAGATACGCAGTATTTT

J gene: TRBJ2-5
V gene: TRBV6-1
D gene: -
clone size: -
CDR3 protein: CASSATIARGVGTQYF
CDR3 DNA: TGTGCCAGCAGTGCCACGATCGCTAGGGGCGTAGGGACCCAGTACTTC

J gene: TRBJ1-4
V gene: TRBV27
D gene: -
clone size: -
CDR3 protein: CASSLWGGATNEKLFF
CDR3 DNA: TGTGCCAGCAGTTTATGGGGGGGGGCAACTAATGAAAAACTGTTTTTT

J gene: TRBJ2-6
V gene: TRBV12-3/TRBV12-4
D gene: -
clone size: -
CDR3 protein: CASYGSGANVLTF
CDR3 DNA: TGTGCCAGCTACGGGTCTGGGGCCAACGTCCTGACTTTC

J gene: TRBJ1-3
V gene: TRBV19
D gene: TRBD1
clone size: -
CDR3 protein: CASRLTGVGNTIYF
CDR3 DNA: TGTGCCAGTAGATTAACAGGGGTCGGAAACACCATATATTTT

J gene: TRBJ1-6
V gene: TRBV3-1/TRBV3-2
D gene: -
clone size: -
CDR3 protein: CASSQGFKRESPLHF
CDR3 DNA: TGTGCCAGCAGCCAAGGATTCAAGAGAGAGTCACCCCTCCACTTT

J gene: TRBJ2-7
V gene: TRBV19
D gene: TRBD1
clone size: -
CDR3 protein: CASSTQVGQGYEQYF
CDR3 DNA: TGTGCCAGTAGCACTCAGGTGGGACAGGGGTACGAGCAGTACTTC

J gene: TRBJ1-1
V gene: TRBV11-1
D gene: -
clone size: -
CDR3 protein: CASSRWDTREAFF
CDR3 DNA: TGTGCCAGCAGCCGCTGGGACACACGTGAAGCTTTCTTT

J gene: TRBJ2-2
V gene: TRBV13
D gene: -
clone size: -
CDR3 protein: CASSTGDYTGELFF
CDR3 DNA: TGTGCCAGCTCAACAGGCGACTACACCGGGGAGCTGTTTTTT

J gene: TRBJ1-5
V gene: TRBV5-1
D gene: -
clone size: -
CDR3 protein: CASSLAGGSYQPQHF
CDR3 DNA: TGCGCCAGCAGCTTGGCCGGAGGGTCTTACCAGCCCCAGCATTTT